This TCR beta chain was captured in a study of OX40 agonist ivuxolimab in advanced cancers. Here immunoSEQ multiplex PCR was the method, and the copy in TCRdb shows in-frame clones only, minus some. The table has fewer than 70,000 clones, roughly 82% seen once. With 3 bases clipped from V and 4 bases from J, the junction kept 4 bases outside the gene matches. The germline CDR1 and CDR2 sequences are SQVTM and ANQGSEA. This CDR3 region has 13 residues. The clonotype comes from an adult with an advanced solid tumor such as melanoma, head and neck, liver or kidney cancer. Source: CD4+ or CD8+ T cells sorted from blood, taken in a trial of the OX40 agonist ivuxolimab. V is TRBV29-1 and J is TRBJ1-1; 8 nucleotides match TRBD1. The CDR3 DNA follows: TGCAGCGTTGAGTCAGGGGGCGTCACTGAAGCTTTCTTT. It is translated as CSVESGGVTEAFF.